These 18 T cell receptor beta chains were all obtained from the same sample, sequenced in a study of T cell responses to AZD1222 COVID-19 vaccine. The assay was immunoSEQ multiplex PCR, and TCRdb's table has in-frame clones only and misses some. The sample carries just under 150,000 clones, roughly nine tenths recorded once. Material: peripheral blood, obtained 28 days after the second AZD1222 dose. All receptors come from an adult who received the AZD1222 COVID-19 vaccine.

The genes are TRBV6-6 and TRBJ1-1, with D possibly TRBD1 on 5 matching bases. V shed 8 bases and J shed 0 bases, with 13 bases lying between them. CDR1 MNHNY and CDR2 SVGAGI come from the germline V gene (reference sequence). This CDR3 has 14 residues. DNA for the CDR3: TGTGCCAGCTGCCGGGACGGGATGAACACTGAAGCTTTCTTT. It encodes CASCRDGMNTEAFF.

This clone was recorded only once. The chain uses TRBV21-1 and TRBJ2-5; the D call of TRBD1 is as the table states it, not checked on the DNA. TRBV21-1 is designated a pseudogene. The CDR3 contains 13 residues. The CDR3 nucleotides are TGTGCCAGCAGCGGGCAGGGGTTTGTGACCCAGTACTTC. It encodes CASSGQGFVTQYF.

The V and J genes are TRBV15 and TRBJ1-1; D unclear. V was cut by 0 bases and J by 0 bases, with 17 bases left in between. This CDR3 is 18 amino acids long. Germline-derived CDR1 and CDR2 are LNHNV and YYDKDF (reference sequence). The DNA of the CDR3 is TGTGCCACCAGCAGAGATTCATCCCTTTGGGCCTTGAACACTGAAGCTTTCTTT. Its translation is CATSRDSSLWALNTEAFF.

CDR3 bases: TGTGCCTGGAGTGTGGGGTCCCACGAGCAGTACTTC. It codes for CAWSVGSHEQYF. The rearrangement links TRBV30 to TRBJ2-7; D not certain. Germline V gene sequence: CDR1 GTSNPN, CDR2 SVGIG (reference sequence). This CDR3 region has 12 residues. The V end was cut by 0 bases, the J end by 5 bases, with 8 bases between. The full variable domain, rest sourced from reference TRBV30 and TRBJ2-7, is SQTIHQWPATLVQPVGSPLSLECTVEGTSNPNLYWYRQAAGRGLQLLFYSVGIGQISSEVPQNLSASRPQDRQFILSSKKLLLSDSGFYLCAWSVGSHEQYFGPGTRLTVT.

The CDR3 protein is CASSFSLSVLYNEQFF. The CDR3 DNA sequence: TGTGCCAGCAGCTTTTCCTTATCCGTTCTGTACAATGAGCAGTTCTTC. The chain is built from TRBV7-2 and TRBJ2-1; D unclear. V lost 3 bases and J lost 4, with 16 bases in between. CDR1 SGHTA and CDR2 FQGNSA come from the germline V gene. The CDR3 has 16 amino acids.

The J gene is TRBJ2-1, the V gene TRBV4-3; tentatively, D is TRBD2 (5 bases). The CDR3 extends over 16 amino acids. Germline assignment: CDR1 LGHNA and CDR2 YSLEER. V lost 0 bases to trimming and J lost 2 bases, with 11 bases between them. The CDR3 DNA reads as TGCGCCAGCAGCCAAGATCGATGGGAGCCCTACAATGAGCAGTTCTTC. Residues: CASSQDRWEPYNEQFF.

This clone was seen once. The chain carries TRBV6-1 and TRBJ1-2; D ambiguous. The germline CDR1 and CDR2 sequences are MNHNS and SASEGT. The ends were cut back, 1 base at V and 7 bases at J, with 10 bases in the middle. The CDR3 length is 13 residues. The CDR3: CASSEVVGSGYTF. As DNA, the CDR3 is TGTGCCAGCAGTGAAGTTGTCGGGAGTGGCTACACCTTC.

CDR3 bases: TGTGCCATCAGTGAGTCCTCTAGCGGGAGCATTTCCGGGTACGAGCAGTACTTC. Translating it yields CAISESSSGSISGYEQYF. The chain couples TRBV10-3 to TRBJ2-7, with 10 nucleotides matching TRBD2. This CDR3 contains 18 residues. Germline lookup yields CDR1 ENHRY and CDR2 SYGVKD. J gave up 4 bases and V 0 bases, and 12 bases lay outside the gene matches.

The chain joins TRBV4-3 to TRBJ1-5, with D uncertain. The ends were cut back, 0 bases at V and 8 bases at J, with 8 bases in the middle. There are 13 residues in the CDR3. Germline assignment: CDR1 LGHNA and CDR2 YSLEER. Written as DNA, the CDR3 is TGCGCCAGCAGCCAAGATTCGGACGAGCCCCAGCATTTT. Protein sequence: CASSQDSDEPQHF.

The chain uses TRBV10-3 and TRBJ2-1; 9 bases align to TRBD1. The CDR3 covers 15 residues. The trim removed 6 bases at V and 5 bases at J, leaving 8 bases unmatched. Germline CDR1 and CDR2: ENHRY and SYGVKD. CDR3 DNA: TGTGCCATCAGCCCTACAGGGACAGGGAACAATGAGCAGTTCTTC. It yields the protein CAISPTGTGNNEQFF.

The gene calls are TRBV6-7 and TRBJ2-3, with TRBD2 identical over 14 bases. TRBV6-7 belongs to the ORF category, with a function that is uncertain. This CDR3 is 22 amino acids long. V was clipped by 5 bases and J by 2 bases; unmatched bases: 21. CDR3 nucleotides: TGTGCCAGCAGTCTAGTGGGATTTCAGACTAGCGGGAGGGGATCCCTCACAGATACGCAGTATTTT. Translating it yields CASSLVGFQTSGRGSLTDTQYF.

This clone was seen a few times. V gene TRBV6-6 combines with J gene TRBJ2-1; TRBD1 aligns across 9 bases. Per germline, CDR1 MNHNY and CDR2 SVGAGI (reference sequence). The J segment lost 6 bases and the V segment lost 4 bases, leaving 10 bases of the junction unmatched. There are 16 residues in the CDR3. As DNA, the CDR3 is TGTGCCAGCAGTTCTTCCGGGACAGGGACCCGCAATGAGCAGTTCTTC. It yields the protein CASSSSGTGTRNEQFF.

The chain links TRBV28 to TRBJ2-3; D unresolved. The germline V gene has CDR1 MDHEN and CDR2 SYDVKM. The CDR3 length is 14 residues. Trimming removed 3 bases at V and 0 bases at J, with 7 bases between. The CDR3 protein is CASSFSRSTDTQYF. The CDR3 DNA reads TGTGCCAGCAGTTTCTCCAGGAGCACAGATACGCAGTATTTT. Variable domain in full (rest from reference TRBV28 and TRBJ2-3): DVKVTQSSRYLVKRTGEKVFLECVQDMDHENMFWYRQDPGLGLRLIYFSYDVKMKEKGDIPEGYSVSREKKERFSLILESASTNQTSMYLCASSFSRSTDTQYFGPGTRLTVL.

This chain connects TRBV28 to TRBJ1-3; D gene uncertain. V was cut by 3 bases and J by 0 bases, with 9 bases left in between. In germline, CDR1 is MDHEN, CDR2 SYDVKM. The CDR3 is 15 amino acids. CDR3 region: CASSFSGISGNTIYF. The CDR3, as DNA: TGTGCCAGCAGTTTCTCGGGGATCTCTGGAAACACCATATATTTT.

The J gene is TRBJ1-2, the V gene TRBV9, with D maybe TRBD1 (6 bases). The CDR3 has 15 amino acids. Germline V lookup: CDR1 SGDLS, CDR2 YYNGEE. V shed 3 bases and J shed 4 bases, with 16 bases lying between them. The CDR3 DNA reads as TGTGCCAGCAGCGCCCAAGGACAGCACACCTATGGCTACACCTTC. Protein: CASSAQGQHTYGYTF.

The chain is built from TRBV6-5 and TRBJ1-6; D uncertain. The CDR3 is 14 amino acids. With 6 bases removed from V and 10 bases from J, the gap between germline ends came to 16 bases. The V gene's germline CDR1 is MNHEY and CDR2 SVGAGI. In DNA form, the CDR3 reads TGTGCCAGCAGCTCCCGAGGGCAGCGCTCACCCCTCCACTTT. Amino acids: CASSSRGQRSPLHF.

This chain joins TRBV5-1 and TRBJ2-1; possibly TRBD2 for D (6 bases). V lost 2 bases and J 7 bases, leaving 7 bases between the germline ends. In germline, CDR1 is SGHRS, CDR2 YFSETQ. The CDR3 runs to 12 residues. The CDR3 DNA reads TGCGCCAGCAGCTTCGGGGGAAATGAGCAGTTCTTC. The encoded protein is CASSFGGNEQFF. The variable domain in full, with the rest retrieved from reference TRBV5-1 and TRBJ2-1, is KAGVTQTPRYLIKTRGQQVTLSCSPISGHRSVSWYQQTPGQGLQFLFEYFSETQRNKGNFPGRFSGRQFSNSRSEMNVSTLELGDSALYLCASSFGGNEQFFGPGTRLTVL.

The rearrangement links TRBV6-5 to TRBJ1-4, with D uncertain. The V gene's germline CDR1 is MNHEY and CDR2 SVGAGI. The V gene lost 4 bases and the J gene lost 0 bases, with 6 bases spanning the gap. The CDR3 consists of 14 residues. CDR3 DNA: TGTGCCAGCAGTTTCAGCGCAACTAATGAAAAACTGTTTTTT. The encoded protein is CASSFSATNEKLFF.